This T cell receptor (beta chain) was retrieved from a study of blood T cell repertoires in COVID-19. Using immunoSEQ multiplex PCR, the repertoire was profiled, and TCRdb retains in-frame clones only, with some absent. The repertoire holds roughly 250,000 clones, with around 80% as singletons. The germline CDR1 and CDR2 sequences are MGHRA and YSYEKL. The CDR3 has 13 amino acids. The V and J ends lost 3 bases and 3 bases respectively, with 8 bases between them. The chain has TRBV4-1 and TRBJ2-5; D may be TRBD2 (5 bases). Sequencing was performed on peripheral blood. The TCR sequence derives from a woman aged 40 to 50 with active or convalescent COVID-19. CDR3 region: CASSQWRKETQYF. The CDR3 DNA reads TGCGCCAGCAGCCAGTGGAGGAAAGAGACCCAGTACTTC.